The 20 T cell receptor beta chains below come from one sample, sequenced in a study of T cells in narcolepsy. This table comes from immunoSEQ multiplex PCR, and its TCRdb copy is limited to in-frame clones, with some not included. The table lists about 30,000 clones, 65% to 90% of them singletons. Specimen: CD45RA- memory CD4+ T cells from PBMCs. All receptors come from a human donor with narcolepsy.

The rearrangement links TRBV6-5 to TRBJ1-2; no clear D. The CDR3 contains 12 residues. Germline V lookup: CDR1 MNHEY, CDR2 SVGAGI. The V end was cut by 5 bases, the J end by 4 bases, with 8 bases between. The CDR3 DNA is TGTGCCAGCAGTCAGAACCGCTATGGCTACACCTTC. Protein: CASSQNRYGYTF.

The V call is TRBV28, the J call TRBJ2-5; 10 bases line up with TRBD2. With V trimmed by 7 bases and J by 4 bases, 18 bases remained unmatched. The CDR3 sequence is 18 residues long. The V gene's germline CDR1 is MDHEN and CDR2 SYDVKM. The CDR3 DNA is TGTGCCAGCAAACTAGCCTTTGAGCGGGAGGGAGGGGGAGAGACCCAGTACTTC. Translated: CASKLAFEREGGGETQYF.

CDR3 sequence reads: CASHRAGGTDTQYF. The CDR3 DNA sequence: TGTGCCAGCCACCGAGCGGGAGGCACAGATACGCAGTATTTT. This chain links TRBV28 with TRBJ2-3, with TRBD2 matching over 8 bases. The CDR3 length is 14 residues. The trim removed 8 bases at V and 1 base at J, leaving 5 bases unmatched. Germline CDR1 MDHEN, CDR2 SYDVKM.

The rearrangement joins TRBV5-1 to TRBJ2-5; the D gene is possibly TRBD2 (6 bases). The J call is uncertain, as TRBJ2-7 better fits the DNA end. The germline CDR1 and CDR2 sequences are SGHRS and YFSETQ. The CDR3 totals 12 residues. CDR3 DNA: TGCGCCAGCAGCCGGGACTTTTACGAGCAGTACTTC. Its translation is CASSRDFYEQYF.

The V call is TRBV28, the J call TRBJ1-2; 8 nucleotides align to TRBD1. The V gene end was trimmed by 5 bases and the J gene end by 0 bases; junction bases not matched to a gene: 14. The CDR3 sequence is 18 residues long. Germline lookup yields CDR1 MDHEN and CDR2 SYDVKM. The CDR3 nucleotides read TGTGCCAGCAGTCCCCAACCCCGGACAGGGTTGGCTAACTATGGCTACACCTTC. Translating it yields CASSPQPRTGLANYGYTF.

This chain joins TRBV5-4 and TRBJ2-3, with unresolved D. CDR1 and CDR2 (germline): SGHNT, YYREEE (reference sequence). The CDR3 runs to 12 residues. V lost 4 bases and J 6 bases, leaving 9 bases between the germline ends. The CDR3 is CASSPRMDTQYF. The CDR3 DNA reads TGTGCCAGCAGCCCTCGAATGGATACGCAGTATTTT. Drawing the rest from reference TRBV5-4 and TRBJ2-3, the complete variable domain is ETGVTQSPTHLIKTRGQQVTLRCSSQSGHNTVSWYQQALGQGPQFIFQYYREEENGRGNFPPRFSGLQFPNYSSELNVNALELDDSALYLCASSPRMDTQYFGPGTRLTVL.

CDR3 amino acids: CASSFNLWDGNTIYF. CDR3 nucleotide sequence: TGTGCCAGCAGTTTTAATCTATGGGATGGAAACACCATATATTTT. The chain is built from TRBV6-5 and TRBJ1-3; no clear D gene. Germline V gene lookup returns CDR1 MNHEY and CDR2 SVGAGI. Trimming took off 4 bases at V and 3 bases at J, with 13 bases between the two ends. This CDR3 has 15 residues.

This clone was seen only a few times. V usage is TRBV11-2 and J usage is TRBJ2-5, with unresolved D. This CDR3 region has 14 residues. CDR1 and CDR2 from the germline V gene are SGHAT and FQNNGV. V was shortened by 1 base and J by 1 base, with 7 bases between the two germline ends. CDR3 region: CASSLGRVQETQYF. The DNA for the CDR3 is TGTGCCAGCAGCTTAGGCCGGGTCCAAGAGACCCAGTACTTC.

The rearrangement links TRBV6-5 to TRBJ1-1; no definite D call. Per germline, CDR1 MNHEY and CDR2 SVGAGI. The CDR3 loop spans 12 amino acids. The germline V and J ends were trimmed by 6 bases and 1 base, with 6 bases remaining between them. CDR3 coding DNA: TGTGCCAGCAGGGTGGGGAACACTGAAGCTTTCTTT. Its protein is CASRVGNTEAFF.

The chain has TRBV2 and TRBJ1-2; D is uncertain. The CDR3 covers 12 residues. Germline-derived CDR1 and CDR2 are SNHLY and FYNNEI. Trimming took 2 bases from V and 7 from J, leaving 8 bases between them. The CDR3 loop is CASSELWSGYTF. CDR3 bases: TGTGCCAGCAGTGAATTGTGGTCTGGCTACACCTTC.

The genes are TRBV2 and TRBJ1-5; perhaps TRBD1 as D (6 bases). The length of the CDR3 is 15 residues. Germline V gene sequence: CDR1 SNHLY, CDR2 FYNNEI. The V end was cut by 7 bases, the J end by 5 bases, with 18 bases between. Here the CDR3 reads CASKPPGERYQPQHF. Here the CDR3 DNA reads TGTGCCAGCAAGCCTCCAGGGGAGCGGTATCAGCCCCAGCATTTT. The full variable domain, with the rest looked up from reference TRBV2 and TRBJ1-5, is EPEVTQTPSHQVTQMGQEVILRCVPISNHLYFYWYRQILGQKVEFLVSFYNNEISEKSEIFDDQFSVERPDGSNFTLKIRSTKLEDSAMYFCASKPPGERYQPQHFGDGTRLSIL.

Comments on this clone: At one end the junction does not follow the germline gene, possibly because of a read error. The chain carries TRBV2 and TRBJ2-5, with D uncertain. The CDR3 totals 11 residues. Germline V CDR1 and CDR2: SNHLY, FYNNEI. CDR3 sequence: CASSWQETLYF. The CDR3 bases are TGTGCCAGCAGTTGGCAAGAGACCCTGTACTTC. Full variable domain (rest looked up from reference TRBV2 and TRBJ2-5): EPEVTQTPSHQVTQMGQEVILRCVPISNHLYFYWYRQILGQKVEFLVSFYNNEISEKSEIFDDQFSVERPDGSNFTLKIRSTKLEDSAMYFCASSWQETLYFGPGTRLLVL.

This clone counts as medium-sized. V and J are TRBV5-5 and TRBJ1-1, with D possibly being TRBD1 (6 bases). CDR1 is SGHKS and CDR2 is YYEKEE in the germline V gene (reference sequence). This CDR3 contains 13 residues. V lost 4 bases to trimming and J lost 4 bases, with 11 bases between them. This CDR3 is CASSIQGSTEAFF. CDR3 DNA sequence: TGTGCCAGCAGCATCCAGGGGAGCACTGAAGCTTTCTTT. The whole variable domain, filled in from reference TRBV5-5 and TRBJ1-1, reads DAGVTQSPTHLIKTRGQQVTLRCSPISGHKSVSWYQQVLGQGPQFIFQYYEKEERGRGNFPDRFSARQFPNYSSELNVNALLLGDSALYLCASSIQGSTEAFFGQGTRLTVV.

The V gene is TRBV5-6, the J gene TRBJ2-3; 9 bases match TRBD1. Germline V gene sequence: CDR1 SGHDT, CDR2 YYEEEE. The CDR3 contains 16 residues. The junction had 9 bases not matched to a gene; V was cut back by 1 base and J by 6 bases. Here the CDR3 DNA reads TGTGCCAGCAGCTTGAAAGGGGACAGGGTTACCGATACGCAGTATTTT. This codes for CASSLKGDRVTDTQYF.

The CDR3 sequence is CAISQLGGRSSYNEQFF. The CDR3 DNA is TGTGCCATCAGTCAATTGGGCGGGAGGAGTTCCTACAATGAGCAGTTCTTC. This chain uses TRBV10-3 with TRBJ2-1, with 8 bases that match TRBD2. This CDR3 is 17 amino acids long. Germline V gene sequence: CDR1 ENHRY, CDR2 SYGVKD. Germline trimming cut 5 bases from V and 1 base from J; bases unmatched to any gene: 10.

The chain recombines TRBV28 with TRBJ2-5, with D maybe TRBD2 (6 bases). Germline assignment: CDR1 MDHEN and CDR2 SYDVKM. V lost 3 bases and J lost 6, with 17 bases in between. The CDR3 length is 15 residues. The CDR3 sequence is CASSLRSPGRQTQYF. The DNA for the CDR3 is TGTGCCAGCAGTTTGCGGTCCCCGGGGAGGCAGACCCAGTACTTC. Looking up the rest from reference TRBV28 and TRBJ2-5 gives the full variable domain: DVKVTQSSRYLVKRTGEKVFLECVQDMDHENMFWYRQDPGLGLRLIYFSYDVKMKEKGDIPEGYSVSREKKERFSLILESASTNQTSMYLCASSLRSPGRQTQYFGPGTRLLVL.

V gene TRBV10-3 combines with J gene TRBJ1-5; D gene uncertain. CDR1 is ENHRY and CDR2 is SYGVKD in the germline V gene. There are 15 residues in the CDR3. V was cut by 1 base and J by 1 base, with 8 bases left in between. CDR3 loop: CAISEWGLSNQPQHF. CDR3 sequence (DNA): TGTGCCATCAGTGAGTGGGGTTTGAGCAATCAGCCCCAGCATTTT.

CDR3 in DNA: TGCGCCAGCAGCTCACTCTTAGGGACAGGGGACACCGGGGAGCTGTTTTTT. Protein product: CASSSLLGTGDTGELFF. The V gene is TRBV4-1, the J gene TRBJ2-2, with TRBD1 identical over 10 bases. The germline gives CDR1 MGHRA, CDR2 YSYEKL. CDR3 size: 17 residues. J gave up 3 bases and V 5 bases, and 9 bases lay outside the gene matches.

J is TRBJ1-4 and V is TRBV2; tentatively, D is TRBD1 (5 bases). The CDR3 totals 20 residues. Germline V gives CDR1 SNHLY, CDR2 FYNNEI. V was shortened by 6 bases and J by 0 bases, with 26 bases between the two germline ends. The CDR3 DNA sequence: TGTGCCAGCAGGCCCGGCTCCGGGCAGGGCAACCTTGCAACTAATGAAAAACTGTTTTTT. Its translation is CASRPGSGQGNLATNEKLFF.

The J gene is TRBJ1-5, the V gene TRBV10-2; 8 nucleotides match TRBD1. V lost 5 bases to trimming and J lost 2 bases; unmatched junction nucleotides: 11. CDR1 WSHSY and CDR2 SAAADI come from the germline V gene. The CDR3 runs to 17 residues. CDR3 residues: CASSRHKQGDGNQPQHF. In nucleotides, the CDR3 is TGCGCCAGCAGTAGACACAAACAGGGGGATGGCAATCAGCCCCAGCATTTT.